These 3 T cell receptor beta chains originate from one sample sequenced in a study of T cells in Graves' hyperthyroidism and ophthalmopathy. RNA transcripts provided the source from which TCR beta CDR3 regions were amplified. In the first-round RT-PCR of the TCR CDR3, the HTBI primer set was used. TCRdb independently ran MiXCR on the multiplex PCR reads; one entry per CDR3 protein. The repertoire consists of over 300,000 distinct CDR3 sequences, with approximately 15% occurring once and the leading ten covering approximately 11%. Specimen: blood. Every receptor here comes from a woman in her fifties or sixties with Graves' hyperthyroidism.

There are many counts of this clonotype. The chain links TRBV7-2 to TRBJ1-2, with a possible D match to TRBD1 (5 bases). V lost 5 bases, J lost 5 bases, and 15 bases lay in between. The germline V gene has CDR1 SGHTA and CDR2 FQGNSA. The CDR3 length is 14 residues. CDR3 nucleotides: TGTGCCAGCAGCCACCAGGGCGGAAATTATGGCTACACCTTC. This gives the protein CASSHQGGNYGYTF.

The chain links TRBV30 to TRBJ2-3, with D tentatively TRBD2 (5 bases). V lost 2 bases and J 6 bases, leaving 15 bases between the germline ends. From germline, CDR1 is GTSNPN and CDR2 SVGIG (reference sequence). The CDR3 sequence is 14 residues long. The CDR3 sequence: CAWSHGRGFDTQYF. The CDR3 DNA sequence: TGTGCCTGGAGTCACGGGCGCGGGTTTGATACGCAGTATTTT.

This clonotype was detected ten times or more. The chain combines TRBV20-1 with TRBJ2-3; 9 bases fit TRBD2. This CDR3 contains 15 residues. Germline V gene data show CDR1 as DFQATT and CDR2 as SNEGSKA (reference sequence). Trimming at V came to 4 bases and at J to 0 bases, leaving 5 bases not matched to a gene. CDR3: CSANPGLASTDTQYF. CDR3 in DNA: TGCAGTGCTAACCCTGGACTAGCGAGCACAGATACGCAGTATTTT.